These T cell receptor beta chains were read from a single sample in a study of PD-1 blockade in classical Hodgkin lymphoma. Assay: immunoSEQ multiplex PCR; the TCRdb copy retains only in-frame clones and omits some. The table includes some 93,000 clones, roughly 73% detected once. Specimen: peripheral blood mononuclear cells (PBMCs), collected before the fourth cycle of nivolumab. These TCRs come from a human donor with classical Hodgkin lymphoma. CDR3s include the opening cysteine and the closing phenylalanine or tryptophan. The D gene is left open where the match is weak.

v_call,d_call,cdr3_aa
TRBV28,TRBD1,CASSPGTGGLSYEQYF
TRBV30,.,CAWSLAVGSTDTQYF
TRBV5-4,TRBD2,CASSFQLAGGDEQFF
TRBV19,.,CASSIDLRNTGELFF
TRBV10-3,.,CAITDPEGAYEQYF
TRBV7-2,TRBD2,CASSLGVTSAETQYF
TRBV29-1,.,CSALQPSYEQYF
TRBV5-4,TRBD2,CASSATSGGSNEQFF
TRBV4-2,.,CASSQDRGLDTEAFF
TRBV7-9,TRBD1,CASSPGTAHNEKLFF
TRBV9,.,CASSVGQGPYEQYF
TRBV6-6,.,CASSFLDTGSTEAFF
TRBV6-4,.,CASSAGVRTDTQYF
TRBV6-1,.,CASSTAGGSNQPQHF
TRBV6-6,TRBD1,CASSRDRGIDEQYF
TRBV2,TRBD1,CASSEGGQGVGQPQHF
TRBV28,.,CASSLSRLRGGSMSNEQYF
TRBV7-2,TRBD1,CASSPGQGASGNTIYF
TRBV10-2,.,CASSLGRETEAFF
TRBV6-5,.,CASSNRREQYF
TRBV6-5,.,CASSYSSSTAETQYF
TRBV9,.,CASNLGRDTGELFF
TRBV28,.,CASAPGSNIQYF
TRBV10-1,.,CASMQNRGIRTGELFF
TRBV30,.,CAWRAIPGTLNTGELFF
TRBV10-3,.,CAISEFGGAIYEQYF
TRBV18,TRBD1,CASSPAGQQGGGSYNSPLHF
TRBV4-3,TRBD2,CASSRLAGLSSYNEQFF
TRBV5-4,.,CASSLSPRYGALEAFF
TRBV10-3,.,CAIRGSYNSPLHF
TRBV19,TRBD1,CASSIRAGGYEQYF
TRBV6-5,.,CASSYGGGNTEAFF
TRBV6-1,TRBD1,CASSTGTGSQKLFF
TRBV7-2,TRBD2,CASSPQRDGYNEQFF
TRBV5-4,.,CASSLGGLQTEAFF
TRBV10-1,.,CASITGFNYGYTF
TRBV4-1,.,CASSQESVRSYEQYF
TRBV7-3,TRBD1,CASSLDRGWADEQFF
TRBV6-5,TRBD1,CASRRGQGAETQYF
TRBV21-1,.,CASSTNPGPHNQPQHF
TRBV5-4,TRBD2,CASSSSGGTEETQYF
TRBV28,.,CASSLKGNGYTF
TRBV2,.,CASSEFQGGTLLHF
TRBV6-5,TRBD1,CASRQQGILNGYTF
TRBV5-1,TRBD1,CASSLCGVPDRAVYQPQHF
TRBV30,TRBD1,CAWSVTTGGEKLFF
TRBV28,.,CASSLGGVERQPQHF
TRBV25-1,.,CASSDRTEKLFF
TRBV4-3,.,CASSQGEGSYEQYF
TRBV18,.,CASSFLARGQYF
TRBV5-1,.,CASSPGDGATQPQHF
TRBV18,TRBD2,CASSQSWSGSSYEQYF
TRBV6-6,TRBD2,CASRTSGRQETQYF
TRBV18,TRBD1,CASSPSTGEPSLAKNIQYF
TRBV7-9,.,CASSLVGQTPYNEQFF